This T cell receptor (beta chain) appears in the sequencing data of a study of shared clonotypes between healthy human individuals. After removal of 0 bases from V and 1 base from J, the junction contained 2 bases not matched to a gene. The CDR3 loop spans 16 amino acids. In germline, CDR1 is SGHRS, CDR2 YFSETQ. Sequencing was performed with immunoSEQ multiplex PCR; in TCRdb, only in-frame clones are kept and a portion is missing. This table has some 1,100,000 clones, more than 75% appearing once. As concerns this clone: Other nucleotide sequences in the sample specify the same CDR3.

V is TRBV5-1 and J is TRBJ2-2, with TRBD2 matching over 8 bases. The sequenced material came from memory CD4+ T cells from PBMCs. The subset: CD45RA-negative fraction. The origin of this receptor is a man between 18 and 35 years old in good health. Some clones in this sample may be carry-over from other donors' samples. CDR3 nucleotide sequence: TGCGCCAGCAGCTTGGTGGCGGGAGGGAACACCGGGGAGCTGTTTTTT. Protein sequence: CASSLVAGGNTGELFF.